The next 31 T cell receptor beta chains were all read from a single sample in a study of T cells after yellow fever vaccination. TCRdb recomputed calls from the 5' RACE reads with MiXCR, one row per CDR3 protein. The data show around 310,000 distinct CDR3 sequences, 8.5% to 9% seen once. Sequenced material: PBMCs, taken on the day of the first yellow fever vaccination. These TCRs come from a man between 18 and 35 years old who received the YFV17D yellow fever vaccine.

This clonotype was observed many times. The rearrangement joins TRBV28 to TRBJ2-6, with D unresolved. V was clipped by 1 base and J by 4 bases, with 17 bases between them. Germline values: CDR1 MDHEN, CDR2 SYDVKM. The CDR3 length is 18 residues. DNA for the CDR3: TGTGCCAGCAGTTTATCCATCTTCGAGGTCCTCGGGGCCAACGTCCTGACTTTC. This gives the protein CASSLSIFEVLGANVLTF.

The rearrangement uses TRBV6-1 and TRBJ2-7; tentatively, D is TRBD1 (5 bases). The CDR3 has 14 amino acids. Per germline, CDR1 MNHNS and CDR2 SASEGT. Trimming removed 6 bases from V and 3 bases from J, with 15 bases in between. CDR3 DNA sequence: TGTGCCAGCAGGAAAGACAGTTTCGGCTACGAGCAGTACTTC. Translating it yields CASRKDSFGYEQYF.

A few counts support this clonotype. The rearrangement uses TRBV7-2 and TRBJ2-5; 10 nucleotides align to TRBD1. The V segment lost 3 bases and the J segment 5 bases; nucleotides outside the gene matches: 6. This CDR3 region has 15 residues. The germline V gene encodes CDR1 SGHTA and CDR2 FQGNSA. CDR3 sequence reads: CASSFRQGARETQYF. In DNA form, the CDR3 reads TGTGCCAGCAGCTTCCGACAGGGGGCGAGGGAGACCCAGTACTTC.

This clonotype was seen a handful of times. The chain has TRBV25-1 and TRBJ2-1, with D possibly TRBD1 on 6 matching bases. The CDR3 is 17 residues long. In germline, CDR1 is MGHDK, CDR2 SYGVNS. V lost 1 base and J lost 4, with 17 bases in between. Written as DNA, the CDR3 is TGTGCCAGCAGTGAATGGCCCCGAGACAGGACATACAATGAGCAGTTCTTC. It yields the protein CASSEWPRDRTYNEQFF.

This clonotype appeared many times. The chain employs TRBV18 and TRBJ1-6, with D tentatively TRBD1 (6 bases). The CDR3 has 16 amino acids. The germline CDR1 and CDR2 sequences are KGHSH and LQKENI. With 5 bases removed from V and 0 bases from J, the gap between germline ends came to 11 bases. CDR3 protein: CASSTPRGSYNSPLHF. The CDR3, as DNA: TGTGCCAGCTCAACGCCCAGGGGCTCCTATAATTCACCCCTCCACTTT.

In its sample, this clonotype was seen a few times. The V call is TRBV5-1, the J call TRBJ2-5; no reliable D call. V lost 1 base and J 2 bases, leaving 6 bases between the germline ends. Germline lookup yields CDR1 SGHRS and CDR2 YFSETQ. This CDR3 is built from 13 residues. For the CDR3, the DNA is TGCGCCAGCAGCTTGCAACAGCAAGAGACCCAGTACTTC. Translation: CASSLQQQETQYF.

This chain joins TRBV6-1 and TRBJ2-2; 13 bases fit TRBD2. J lost 7 bases, V lost 2 bases, and 7 bases had no gene match. The germline gives CDR1 MNHNS, CDR2 SASEGT. CDR3 length equals 17 residues. The CDR3: CASSEFTSGGGVGELFF. The CDR3, as DNA: TGTGCCAGCAGTGAATTCACTAGCGGGGGGGGCGTCGGGGAGCTGTTTTTT.

The V and J genes are TRBV20-1 and TRBJ1-1; D is unclear. CDR3 length: 15 amino acids. Germline assignment: CDR1 DFQATT and CDR2 SNEGSKA (reference sequence). The V end lost 0 bases, the J end lost 7 bases, and 18 bases lay between the germline ends. In DNA form, the CDR3 reads TGCAGTGCTAGAGATCGGGTAACGGGGTGGGGTGAAGCTTTCTTT. Its protein is CSARDRVTGWGEAFF.

The chain employs TRBV21-1 and TRBJ1-4. TRBV21-1 is a recognized pseudogene. The CDR3 totals 15 residues. CDR3 amino acids: CASSDQIALNEKLFF. The CDR3 DNA reads as TGTGCCAGCAGCGACCAGATCGCACTTAATGAAAAACTGTTTTTT.

The rearrangement links TRBV7-9 to TRBJ2-1; D gene unclear. CDR1 and CDR2 from the germline V gene are SEHNR and FQNEAQ (reference sequence). The V and J ends lost 5 bases and 9 bases respectively, with 5 bases between them. The CDR3 extends over 10 amino acids. CDR3 nucleotide sequence: TGTGCCAGCAGCGTGAGTGAGCAGTTCTTC. It encodes CASSVSEQFF.

The rearrangement links TRBV4-2 to TRBJ1-2; a weak D match, TRBD1 (6 bases). CDR1 and CDR2 (germline): LGHNA, YNFKEQ. V lost 4 bases to trimming and J lost 5 bases, with 8 bases between them. The CDR3 consists of 12 residues. The CDR3 sequence is CASSPGEYGYTF. CDR3 DNA sequence: TGTGCCAGCAGCCCAGGGGAATATGGCTACACCTTC.

V is TRBV7-2 and J is TRBJ2-7; 13 nucleotides align to TRBD2. The CDR3 contains 17 residues. Germline values: CDR1 SGHTA, CDR2 FQGNSA. J was trimmed by 4 bases and V by 0 bases; bases with no gene match: 6. The CDR3: CASSLAGGTSGEYEQYF. The CDR3 coding sequence is TGTGCCAGCAGCTTAGCAGGGGGGACTAGCGGGGAGTACGAGCAGTACTTC.

This clonotype has only a few counts. V and J are TRBV18 and TRBJ2-7, with D maybe TRBD1 (6 bases). Looked up from germline, CDR1 is KGHSH and CDR2 is LQKENI. Trimming removed 3 bases from V and 0 bases from J, with 12 bases in between. The CDR3 covers 15 residues. The CDR3 region has the DNA TGTGCCAGCTCACCGCAAGGGGGAAGCTCCTACGAGCAGTACGTC. Translation: CASSPQGGSSYEQYV.

This clonotype appeared a few times. In DNA form, the CDR3 reads TGTGCCAGCAGTTTCTCGGCAGCTGGGACCCAGTACTTC. It encodes CASSFSAAGTQYF. This chain uses TRBV27 with TRBJ2-5; D uncertain. Germline values: CDR1 MNHEY, CDR2 SMNVEV (reference sequence). The CDR3 runs 13 residues. V lost 3 bases and J 7 bases, leaving 12 bases between the germline ends.

This clonotype was seen a handful of times. The gene calls are TRBV29-1 and TRBJ2-1, with 8 bases lining up with TRBD1. V shed 3 bases, J shed 5 bases, and the junction held 9 bases outside the gene matches. The CDR3 is 15 amino acids. CDR1 and CDR2 from the germline V gene are SQVTM and ANQGSEA. Written as DNA, the CDR3 is TGCAGCGTTGACGTTCCGGACAGGGTACACAATGAGCAGTTCTTC. This encodes CSVDVPDRVHNEQFF.

The chain uses TRBV20-1 and TRBJ2-5, with D uncertain. CDR1 is DFQATT, CDR2 SNEGSKA, per germline (reference sequence). CDR3 length: 15 amino acids. With 6 bases removed from V and 5 bases from J, the gap between germline ends came to 22 bases. CDR3 sequence (DNA): TGCAGTGCCCCCCTCCCGACTGTAGTAGAGGAGACCCAGTACTTC. Protein: CSAPLPTVVEETQYF.

The rearrangement uses TRBV5-1 and TRBJ2-1, with TRBD1 matching 8 bases. V dropped 1 base and J dropped 5; count of bases not matched to a gene: 11. The V gene's germline CDR1 is SGHRS and CDR2 YFSETQ. This CDR3 spans 17 amino acids. CDR3 nucleotides: TGCGCCAGCAGCTTGTGGCAGGACAGGGCACCCGACAATGAGCAGTTCTTC. The encoded protein is CASSLWQDRAPDNEQFF. Drawing the rest from reference TRBV5-1 and TRBJ2-1, the complete variable domain is KAGVTQTPRYLIKTRGQQVTLSCSPISGHRSVSWYQQTPGQGLQFLFEYFSETQRNKGNFPGRFSGRQFSNSRSEMNVSTLELGDSALYLCASSLWQDRAPDNEQFFGPGTRLTVL.

This clonotype was counted ten times or more. V gene TRBV5-1 combines with J gene TRBJ2-3, with a weak D call TRBD1 (5 bases). The CDR3 consists of 13 residues. CDR1 is SGHRS, CDR2 YFSETQ, per germline. V was clipped by 4 bases and J by 5 bases, with 11 bases between them. This CDR3 reads CASSSLTEDTQYF. For the CDR3, the DNA is TGCGCCAGCAGCAGCCTGACAGAAGATACGCAGTATTTT.

This clonotype appeared many times. V is TRBV21-1 and J is TRBJ1-1. TRBV21-1 is listed as a pseudogene. The CDR3 consists of 14 residues. The CDR3 DNA reads as TGTGCCCGCCTAGCGGGCAGGTGGTGCACTGAAGCTTTCTTT. It encodes CARLAGRWCTEAFF.

This clonotype was seen a handful of times. The rearrangement joins TRBV5-4 to TRBJ2-3; D might be TRBD1 or TRBD2, each matching 5 bases. This CDR3 is 15 amino acids long. Between the trimmed V and J ends, which lost 4 bases and 8 bases, there was a span of 20 bases. Germline CDR1 reads SGHNT; CDR2 reads YYREEE (reference sequence). CDR3 protein: CASSHNGQPGRTQYF. Here the CDR3 DNA reads TGTGCCAGCAGCCATAACGGTCAGCCGGGGCGTACGCAGTATTTT. Filled out from reference TRBV5-4 and TRBJ2-3, the complete variable domain reads ETGVTQSPTHLIKTRGQQVTLRCSSQSGHNTVSWYQQALGQGPQFIFQYYREEENGRGNFPPRFSGLQFPNYSSELNVNALELDDSALYLCASSHNGQPGRTQYFGPGTRLTVL.

This clonotype showed up just a few times. The genes are TRBV11-2 and TRBJ2-3; D possibly uses TRBD1 or TRBD2 (5 bases each). The CDR3 runs to 17 residues. V lost 2 bases to trimming and J lost 2 bases, with 17 bases between them. Germline V CDR1 and CDR2: SGHAT, FQNNGV. The CDR3 protein is CASSLPRDAYLTDTQYF. The CDR3 nucleotides are TGTGCCAGCAGCTTACCCCGGGACGCCTACCTCACAGATACGCAGTATTTT.

V and J are TRBV14 and TRBJ2-2; maybe TRBD1 (5 bases). Trimming took 2 bases from V and 0 from J, leaving 16 bases between them. Germline V lookup: CDR1 SGHDN, CDR2 FVKESK. This CDR3 region has 18 residues. In DNA form, the CDR3 reads TGTGCCAGCAGCCAATTCGTTGGGGCCTCCTCGAACACCGGGGAGCTGTTTTTT. It is translated as CASSQFVGASSNTGELFF. The variable domain in full, with the rest retrieved from reference TRBV14 and TRBJ2-2, is EAGVTQFPSHSVIEKGQTVTLRCDPISGHDNLYWYRRVMGKEIKFLLHFVKESKQDESGMPNNRFLAERTGGTYSTLKVQPAELEDSGVYFCASSQFVGASSNTGELFFGEGSRLTVL.

This clonotype was seen more than once but under ten times. V and J are TRBV11-2 and TRBJ2-5, with 10 bases fitting TRBD2. V lost 1 base, J lost 3 bases, and 17 bases stayed unmatched. The CDR3 length is 20 residues. The germline V gene has CDR1 SGHAT and CDR2 FQNNGV. The CDR3 is CASSLASFGLAGVVKETQYF. CDR3 coding DNA: TGTGCCAGCAGCTTAGCATCTTTCGGGCTAGCGGGGGTGGTAAAAGAGACCCAGTACTTC.

The chain recombines TRBV7-9 with TRBJ1-1; D perhaps matches TRBD1 (6 bases). The V gene's germline CDR1 is SEHNR and CDR2 FQNEAQ (reference sequence). With 4 bases removed from V and 4 bases from J, the gap between germline ends came to 10 bases. CDR3 size: 13 residues. Here the CDR3 reads CASSSYRATEAFF. CDR3 DNA sequence: TGTGCCAGCAGCTCATACAGGGCCACTGAAGCTTTCTTT. The complete variable domain, with remaining parts taken from reference TRBV7-9 and TRBJ1-1, reads DTGVSQNPRHKITKRGQNVTFRCDPISEHNRLYWYRQTLGQGPEFLTYFQNEAQLEKSRLLSDRFSAERPKGSFSTLEIQRTEQGDSAMYLCASSSYRATEAFFGQGTRLTVV.

This clonotype was observed a handful of times. This rearrangement joins TRBV6-2 or TRBV6-3 to TRBJ2-1; TRBD1 is a possible D gene (6 bases). Trimming cost V 2 bases and J 8 bases, with 31 bases left between them. The germline CDR1 and CDR2 sequences are MNHEY and SVGEGT. The CDR3 spans 20 residues. The DNA of the CDR3 is TGTGCCAGCAGTTACAATCCCCGAGGGGTCGAAGGGGGACGTTCGGATGAGCAGTTCTTC. Its protein product is CASSYNPRGVEGGRSDEQFF.

This rearrangement joins TRBV6-1 to TRBJ2-3; 11 bases align to TRBD1. In germline, CDR1 is MNHNS, CDR2 SASEGT. Unmatched junction bases numbered 4, after V lost 5 bases and J lost 3 bases. The CDR3 totals 15 residues. The DNA of the CDR3 is TGTGCCAGCAGTAAGGGGACAGGGGGAACAGATACGCAGTATTTT. This codes for CASSKGTGGTDTQYF.

For this clonotype: The junction and the germline gene differ at one end; a read error may be behind it. The chain uses TRBV29-1 and TRBJ2-2, with TRBD2 matching over 7 bases. The V gene's germline CDR1 is SQVTM and CDR2 ANQGSEA. The CDR3 consists of 14 residues. CDR3 sequence reads: CSVVSGAATGEMFF. CDR3 DNA: TGCAGCGTTGTCAGCGGGGCGGCCACCGGGGAGATGTTTTTT.

The chain carries TRBV20-1 and TRBJ2-5, with 9 bases matching TRBD2. The CDR3 is made up of 14 amino acids. Germline V CDR1 and CDR2: DFQATT, SNEGSKA (reference sequence). J gave up 2 bases and V 6 bases, and 7 bases lay outside the gene matches. The CDR3 sequence: CSAIDSGGQETQYF. Here the CDR3 DNA reads TGCAGTGCAATCGATAGCGGGGGACAAGAGACCCAGTACTTC.

This clonotype was seen repeatedly, ten times or more. V and J are TRBV30 and TRBJ2-7, with D unresolved. This CDR3 contains 11 residues. CDR1 and CDR2 from the germline V gene are GTSNPN and SVGIG (reference sequence). Trimming stripped 0 bases from V and 2 bases from J, with 2 bases between. This CDR3 is CAWSVAYEQYF. In DNA form, the CDR3 reads TGTGCCTGGAGTGTTGCCTACGAGCAGTACTTC.

DNA for the CDR3: TGCGCCAGCAGCCTGGCGCTAGCGGGGAACGAGCAGTACTTC. It translates to CASSLALAGNEQYF. This chain connects TRBV5-1 to TRBJ2-7, with 9 bases aligning to TRBD2. The germline V gene encodes CDR1 SGHRS and CDR2 YFSETQ. The CDR3 is 14 amino acids. V lost 4 bases, J lost 5 bases, and 7 bases stayed unmatched.

This rearrangement joins TRBV5-6 to TRBJ2-7, with 16 bases that match TRBD2. Trimming took 4 bases from V and 5 from J; bases not matched to a gene: 9. The CDR3 sequence is 17 residues long. CDR1 is SGHDT and CDR2 is YYEEEE in the germline V gene. CDR3 bases: TGTGCCAGCAGCGGCGGGACTAGCGGGGGGGCAGGTCACGAGCAGTACGTC. Protein sequence: CASSGGTSGGAGHEQYV.